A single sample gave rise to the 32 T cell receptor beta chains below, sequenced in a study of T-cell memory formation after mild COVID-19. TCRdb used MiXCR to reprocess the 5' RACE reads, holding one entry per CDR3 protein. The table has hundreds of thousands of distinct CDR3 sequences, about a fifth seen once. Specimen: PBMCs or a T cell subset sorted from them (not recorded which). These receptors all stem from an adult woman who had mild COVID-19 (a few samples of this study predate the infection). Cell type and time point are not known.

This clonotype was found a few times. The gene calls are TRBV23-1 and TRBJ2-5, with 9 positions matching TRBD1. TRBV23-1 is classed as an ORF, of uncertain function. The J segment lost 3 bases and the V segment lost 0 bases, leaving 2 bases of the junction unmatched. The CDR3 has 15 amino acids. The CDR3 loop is CASSQSGQGEETQYF. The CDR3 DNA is TGCGCCAGCAGTCAATCGGGACAGGGAGAAGAGACCCAGTACTTC.

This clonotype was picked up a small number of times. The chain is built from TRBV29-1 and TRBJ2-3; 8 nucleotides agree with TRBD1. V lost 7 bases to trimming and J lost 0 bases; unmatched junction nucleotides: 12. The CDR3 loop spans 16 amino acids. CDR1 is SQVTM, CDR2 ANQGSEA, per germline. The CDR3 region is CSALRGLASSTDTQYF. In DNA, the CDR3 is TGCAGCGCTCTCAGGGGGCTAGCGTCTAGCACAGATACGCAGTATTTT.

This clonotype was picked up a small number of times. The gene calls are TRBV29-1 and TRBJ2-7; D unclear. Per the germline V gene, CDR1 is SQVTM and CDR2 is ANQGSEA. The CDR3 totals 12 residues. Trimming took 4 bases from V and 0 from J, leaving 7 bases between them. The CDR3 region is CSVVLSSYEQYF. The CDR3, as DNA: TGCAGCGTTGTACTGAGCTCCTACGAGCAGTACTTC.

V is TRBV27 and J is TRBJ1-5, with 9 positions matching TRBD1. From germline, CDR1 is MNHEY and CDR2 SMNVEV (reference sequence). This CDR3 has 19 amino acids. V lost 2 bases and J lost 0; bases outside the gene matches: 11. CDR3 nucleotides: TGTGCCAGCAGTTTACGCAGGAGGGGGACAGGGTATAGCAATCAGCCCCAGCATTTT. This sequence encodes CASSLRRRGTGYSNQPQHF.

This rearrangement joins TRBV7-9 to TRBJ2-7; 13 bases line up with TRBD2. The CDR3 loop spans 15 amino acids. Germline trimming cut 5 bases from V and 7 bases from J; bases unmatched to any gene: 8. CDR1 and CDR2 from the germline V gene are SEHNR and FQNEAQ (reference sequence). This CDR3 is CASSLTSGGPGEQYF. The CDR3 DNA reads TGTGCCAGCAGCCTGACTAGCGGGGGGCCGGGTGAGCAGTACTTC.

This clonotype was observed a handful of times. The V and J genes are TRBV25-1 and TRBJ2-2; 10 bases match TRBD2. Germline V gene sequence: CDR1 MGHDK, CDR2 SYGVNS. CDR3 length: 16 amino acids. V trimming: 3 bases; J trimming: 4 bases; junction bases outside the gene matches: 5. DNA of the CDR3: TGTGCCAGCAGTGACCGGACTAGCGGAATCACCGGGGAGCTGTTTTTT. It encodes CASSDRTSGITGELFF.

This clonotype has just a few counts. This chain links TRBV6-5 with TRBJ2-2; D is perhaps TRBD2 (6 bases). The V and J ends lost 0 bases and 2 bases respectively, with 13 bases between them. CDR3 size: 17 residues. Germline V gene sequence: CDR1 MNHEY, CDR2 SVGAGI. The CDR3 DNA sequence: TGTGCCAGCAGTTACTCGCGCGGGGACTTCAACACCGGGGAGCTGTTTTTT. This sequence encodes CASSYSRGDFNTGELFF.

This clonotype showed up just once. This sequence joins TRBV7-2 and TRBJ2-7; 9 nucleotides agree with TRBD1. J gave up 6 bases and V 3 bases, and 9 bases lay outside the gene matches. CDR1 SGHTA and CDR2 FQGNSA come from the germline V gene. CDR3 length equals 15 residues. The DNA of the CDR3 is TGTGCCAGCAGCTTTCTCGGACAGGGGCGTTCCGAGCAGTACTTC. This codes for CASSFLGQGRSEQYF.

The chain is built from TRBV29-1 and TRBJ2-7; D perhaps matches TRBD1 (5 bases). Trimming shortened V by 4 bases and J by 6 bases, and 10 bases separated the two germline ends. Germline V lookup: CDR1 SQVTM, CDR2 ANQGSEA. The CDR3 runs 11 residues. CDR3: CSVAQGVEQYF. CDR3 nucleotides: TGCAGCGTTGCGCAGGGTGTCGAGCAGTACTTC.

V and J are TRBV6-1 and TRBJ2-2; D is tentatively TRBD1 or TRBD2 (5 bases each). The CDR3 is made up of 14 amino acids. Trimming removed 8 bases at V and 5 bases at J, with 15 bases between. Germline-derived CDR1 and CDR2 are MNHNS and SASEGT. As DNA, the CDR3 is TGTGCCAGCCCCCGGCAGGGAGAAACCGGGGAGCTGTTTTTT. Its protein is CASPRQGETGELFF.

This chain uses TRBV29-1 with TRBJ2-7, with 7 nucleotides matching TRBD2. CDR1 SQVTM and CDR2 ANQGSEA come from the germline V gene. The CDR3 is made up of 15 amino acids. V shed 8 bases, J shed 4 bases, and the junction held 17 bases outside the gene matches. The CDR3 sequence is CSTDGYGGSGYEQYF. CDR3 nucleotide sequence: TGCAGCACTGACGGCTATGGCGGGAGTGGGTACGAGCAGTACTTC.

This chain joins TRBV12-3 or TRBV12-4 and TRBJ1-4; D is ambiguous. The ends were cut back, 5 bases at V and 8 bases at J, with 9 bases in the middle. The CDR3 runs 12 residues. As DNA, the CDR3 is TGTGCCAGCAGTGTCTCTTACGAAAAACTGTTTTTT. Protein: CASSVSYEKLFF.

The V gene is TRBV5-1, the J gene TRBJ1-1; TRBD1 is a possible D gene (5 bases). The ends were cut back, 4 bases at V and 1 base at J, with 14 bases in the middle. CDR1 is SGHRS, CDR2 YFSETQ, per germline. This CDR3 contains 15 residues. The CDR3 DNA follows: TGCGCCAGCAGCCCGAGGACACCGGGGAACACTGAAGCTTTCTTT. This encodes CASSPRTPGNTEAFF.

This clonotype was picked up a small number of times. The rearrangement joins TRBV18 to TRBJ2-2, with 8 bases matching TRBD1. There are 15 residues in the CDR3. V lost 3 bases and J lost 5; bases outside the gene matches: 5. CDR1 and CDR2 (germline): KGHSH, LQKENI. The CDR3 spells CASSPDRAPTGELFF. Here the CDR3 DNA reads TGTGCCAGCTCACCGGACAGGGCCCCGACCGGGGAGCTGTTTTTT.

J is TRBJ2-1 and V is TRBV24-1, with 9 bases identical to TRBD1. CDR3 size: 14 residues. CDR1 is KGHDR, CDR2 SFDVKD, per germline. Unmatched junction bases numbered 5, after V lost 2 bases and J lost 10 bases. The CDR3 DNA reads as TGTGCCACCAGTGATTCTCCCGGACAGGGGGAGCAGTTCTTC. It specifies CATSDSPGQGEQFF.

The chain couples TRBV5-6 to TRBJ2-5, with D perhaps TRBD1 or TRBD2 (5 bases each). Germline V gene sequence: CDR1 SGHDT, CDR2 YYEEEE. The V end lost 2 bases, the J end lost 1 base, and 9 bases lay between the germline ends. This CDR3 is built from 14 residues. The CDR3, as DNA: TGTGCCAGCAGCTTCCGGGACGGCCAAGAGACCCAGTACTTC. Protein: CASSFRDGQETQYF.

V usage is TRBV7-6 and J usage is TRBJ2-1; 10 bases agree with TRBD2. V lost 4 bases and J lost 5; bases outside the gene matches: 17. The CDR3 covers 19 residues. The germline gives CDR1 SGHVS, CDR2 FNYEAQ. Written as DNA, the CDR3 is TGTGCCAGCAGCTCCCGTACGAGGCGCAAGCGGGAGGGTGACAATGAGCAGTTCTTC. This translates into CASSSRTRRKREGDNEQFF.

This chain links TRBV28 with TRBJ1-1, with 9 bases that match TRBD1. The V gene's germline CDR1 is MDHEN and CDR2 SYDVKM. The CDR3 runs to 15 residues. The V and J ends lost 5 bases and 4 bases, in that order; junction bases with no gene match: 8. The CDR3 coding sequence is TGTGCCAGCAGTCCCCACCCGACAGGGGGCACTGAAGCTTTCTTT. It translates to CASSPHPTGGTEAFF.

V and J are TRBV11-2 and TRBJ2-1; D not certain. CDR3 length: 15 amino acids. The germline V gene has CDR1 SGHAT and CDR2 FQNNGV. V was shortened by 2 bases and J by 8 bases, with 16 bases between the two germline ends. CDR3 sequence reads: CASSLMPRRAHEQFF. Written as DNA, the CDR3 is TGTGCCAGCAGCTTAATGCCCAGAAGGGCCCATGAGCAGTTCTTC.

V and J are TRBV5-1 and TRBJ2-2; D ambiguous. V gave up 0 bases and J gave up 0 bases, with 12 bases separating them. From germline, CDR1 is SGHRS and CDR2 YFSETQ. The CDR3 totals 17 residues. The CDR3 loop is CASSLVGGTANTGELFF. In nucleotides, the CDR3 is TGCGCCAGCAGCTTGGTAGGCGGTACCGCGAACACCGGGGAGCTGTTTTTT.

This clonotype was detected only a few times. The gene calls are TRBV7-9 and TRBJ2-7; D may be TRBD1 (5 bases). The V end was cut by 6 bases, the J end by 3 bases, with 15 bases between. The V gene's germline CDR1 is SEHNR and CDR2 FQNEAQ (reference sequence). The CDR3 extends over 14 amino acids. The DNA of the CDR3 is TGTGCCAGCAGGGCAGGGATGAATAACTACGAGCAGTACTTC. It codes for CASRAGMNNYEQYF. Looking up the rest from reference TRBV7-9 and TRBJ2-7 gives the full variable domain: DTGVSQNPRHKITKRGQNVTFRCDPISEHNRLYWYRQTLGQGPEFLTYFQNEAQLEKSRLLSDRFSAERPKGSFSTLEIQRTEQGDSAMYLCASRAGMNNYEQYFGPGTRLTVT.

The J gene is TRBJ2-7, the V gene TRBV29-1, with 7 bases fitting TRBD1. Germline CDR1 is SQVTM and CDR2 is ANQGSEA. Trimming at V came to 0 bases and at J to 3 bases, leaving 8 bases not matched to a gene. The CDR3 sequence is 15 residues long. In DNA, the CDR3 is TGCAGCGTTGAAGATCTGAAACAGGGGAACTACGAGCAGTACTTC. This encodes CSVEDLKQGNYEQYF.

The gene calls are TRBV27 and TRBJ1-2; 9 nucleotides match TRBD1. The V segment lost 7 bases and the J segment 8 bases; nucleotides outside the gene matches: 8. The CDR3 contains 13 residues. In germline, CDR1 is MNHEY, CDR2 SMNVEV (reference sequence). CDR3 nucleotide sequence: TGTGCCAGCACCTCACTCGGGACAGGGGGCTACACCTTC. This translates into CASTSLGTGGYTF.

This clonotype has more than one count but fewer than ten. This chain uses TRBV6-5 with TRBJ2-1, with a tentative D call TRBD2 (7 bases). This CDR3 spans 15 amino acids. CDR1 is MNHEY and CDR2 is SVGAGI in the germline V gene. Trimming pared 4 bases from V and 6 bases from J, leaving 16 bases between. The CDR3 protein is CASSSAGAGLNEQFF. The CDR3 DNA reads TGTGCCAGCAGTTCCGCGGGGGCAGGGCTCAATGAGCAGTTCTTC.

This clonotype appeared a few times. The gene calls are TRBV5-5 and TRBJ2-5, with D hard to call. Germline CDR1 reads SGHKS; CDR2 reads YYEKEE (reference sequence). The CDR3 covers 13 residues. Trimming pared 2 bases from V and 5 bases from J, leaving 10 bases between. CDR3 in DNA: TGTGCCAGCAGCTTAAATTTTTTGGAGACCCAGTACTTC. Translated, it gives CASSLNFLETQYF.

The CDR3 nucleotides are TGCAGCGTTGAAGATCCCGGCCCGGGCCCTTCGCGGGAGCAGTACTTC. This encodes CSVEDPGPGPSREQYF. The chain uses TRBV29-1 and TRBJ2-7; D gene ambiguous. Germline lookup yields CDR1 SQVTM and CDR2 ANQGSEA. Trimming shortened V by 0 bases and J by 7 bases, and 22 bases separated the two germline ends. The length of the CDR3 is 16 residues.

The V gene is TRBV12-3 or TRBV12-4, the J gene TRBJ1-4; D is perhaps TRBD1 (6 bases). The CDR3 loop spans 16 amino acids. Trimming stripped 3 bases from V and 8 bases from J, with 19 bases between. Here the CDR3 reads CASSFLYGRGGEKLFF. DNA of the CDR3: TGTGCCAGCAGTTTCCTCTACGGCAGGGGCGGAGAAAAACTGTTTTTT.

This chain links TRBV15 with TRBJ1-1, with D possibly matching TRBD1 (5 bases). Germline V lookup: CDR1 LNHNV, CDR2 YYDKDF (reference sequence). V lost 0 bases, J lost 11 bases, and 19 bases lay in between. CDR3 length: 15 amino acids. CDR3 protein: CATSRDITGPGVAFF. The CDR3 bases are TGTGCCACCAGCAGAGATATCACAGGCCCGGGGGTGGCTTTCTTT.

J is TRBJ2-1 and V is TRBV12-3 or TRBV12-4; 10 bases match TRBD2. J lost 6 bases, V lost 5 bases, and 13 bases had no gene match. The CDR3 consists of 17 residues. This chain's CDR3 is CASSGFQELAGINEQFF. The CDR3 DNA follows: TGTGCCAGCAGTGGATTCCAGGAACTAGCGGGGATCAATGAGCAGTTCTTC.

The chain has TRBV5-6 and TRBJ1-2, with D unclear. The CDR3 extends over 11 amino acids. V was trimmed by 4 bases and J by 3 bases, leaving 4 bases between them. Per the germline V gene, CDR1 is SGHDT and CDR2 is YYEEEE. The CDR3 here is CASSDHYGYTF. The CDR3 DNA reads TGTGCCAGCAGCGATCACTATGGCTACACCTTC. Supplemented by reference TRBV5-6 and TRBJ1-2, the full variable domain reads DAGVTQSPTHLIKTRGQQVTLRCSPKSGHDTVSWYQQALGQGPQFIFQYYEEEERQRGNFPDRFSGHQFPNYSSELNVNALLLGDSALYLCASSDHYGYTFGSGTRLTVV.

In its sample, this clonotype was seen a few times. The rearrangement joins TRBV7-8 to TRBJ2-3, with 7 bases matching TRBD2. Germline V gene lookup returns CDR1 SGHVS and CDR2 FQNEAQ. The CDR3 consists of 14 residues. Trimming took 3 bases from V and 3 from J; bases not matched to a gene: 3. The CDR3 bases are TGTGCCAGCAGCTTTAAGCGGGAAACAGATACGCAGTATTTT. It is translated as CASSFKRETDTQYF.

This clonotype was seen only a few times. The CDR3 loop reads CASSLAPGASYNEQFF. In DNA, the CDR3 is TGCGCCAGCAGCTTGGCACCCGGGGCTTCCTACAATGAGCAGTTCTTC. The rearrangement links TRBV5-1 to TRBJ2-1, with D tentatively TRBD1 or TRBD2 (5 bases each). Germline V CDR1 and CDR2: SGHRS, YFSETQ. The CDR3 length is 16 residues. V gave up 0 bases and J gave up 1 base, with 11 bases separating them. The full variable domain, in which reference TRBV5-1 and TRBJ2-1 provide the parts outside the CDR3, is KAGVTQTPRYLIKTRGQQVTLSCSPISGHRSVSWYQQTPGQGLQFLFEYFSETQRNKGNFPGRFSGRQFSNSRSEMNVSTLELGDSALYLCASSLAPGASYNEQFFGPGTRLTVL.